Described below is a single TCR beta chain sequence and its context. This specimen belongs to a study of CD8 T cells in Susac syndrome. cDNA came from approximately 0.5 to 1 ug RNA primed by random hexamers. immunoSEQ multiplex PCR amplified TCR beta CDR3 across 54 Vbeta, 13 Jbeta. A single record per CDR3 protein comes from TCRdb applying MiXCR to the immunoSEQ multiplex PCR reads. The sample lists 150,000 to 200,000 distinct CDR3 sequences, 92% occurring once. The V gene end was trimmed by 4 bases and the J gene end by 4 bases; junction bases not matched to a gene: 2. Germline V gene sequence: CDR1 LGHDT, CDR2 YNNKEL (reference sequence). This CDR3 comprises 13 residues. CD8+ and CD4+ T cells from blood underwent TCR beta sequencing, which was carried out in a high-throughput format.

The chain links TRBV3-1 to TRBJ1-1; 8 nucleotides line up with TRBD1. What was sequenced was CD4+ T cells from PBMCs. This clonotype originated in a human donor in good health. The CDR3: CASSRQGTTEAFF. The CDR3, as DNA: TGTGCCAGCAGCCGACAGGGGACCACTGAAGCTTTCTTT.